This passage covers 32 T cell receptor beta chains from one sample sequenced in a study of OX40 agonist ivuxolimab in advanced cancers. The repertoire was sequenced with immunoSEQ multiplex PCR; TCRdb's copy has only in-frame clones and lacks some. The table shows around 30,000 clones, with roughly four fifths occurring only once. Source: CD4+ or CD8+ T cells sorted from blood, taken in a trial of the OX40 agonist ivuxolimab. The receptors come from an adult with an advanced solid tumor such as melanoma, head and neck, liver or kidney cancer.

DNA of the CDR3: TGTGCCAGCAGCTTAAACCACAATCAGCCCCAGCATTTT. It specifies CASSLNHNQPQHF. The chain uses TRBV7-2 and TRBJ1-5, with D unresolved. Germline values: CDR1 SGHTA, CDR2 FQGNSA. V lost 2 bases to trimming and J lost 3 bases, with 5 bases between them. The length of the CDR3 is 13 residues.

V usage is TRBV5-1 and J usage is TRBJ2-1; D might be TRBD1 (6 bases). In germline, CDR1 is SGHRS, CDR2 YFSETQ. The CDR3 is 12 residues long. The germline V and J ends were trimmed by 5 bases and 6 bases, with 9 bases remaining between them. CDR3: CASRTGFNEQFF. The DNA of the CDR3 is TGCGCCAGCAGAACAGGGTTCAATGAGCAGTTCTTC.

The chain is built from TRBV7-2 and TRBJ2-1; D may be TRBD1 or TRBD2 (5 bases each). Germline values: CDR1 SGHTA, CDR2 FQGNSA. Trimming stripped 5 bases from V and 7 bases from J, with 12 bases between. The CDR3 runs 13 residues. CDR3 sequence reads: CASSAQWGNEQFF. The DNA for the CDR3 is TGTGCCAGCAGCGCCCAGTGGGGGAATGAGCAGTTCTTC.

CDR3 sequence reads: CASSLEGVSGDTQYF. As DNA, the CDR3 is TGTGCCAGCAGCTTAGAAGGGGTTTCAGGAGATACGCAGTATTTT. The gene calls are TRBV7-2 and TRBJ2-3, with a weak D call TRBD1 (5 bases). This CDR3 comprises 15 residues. CDR1 and CDR2 from the germline V gene are SGHTA and FQGNSA. V was cut by 1 base and J by 5 bases, with 13 bases left in between.

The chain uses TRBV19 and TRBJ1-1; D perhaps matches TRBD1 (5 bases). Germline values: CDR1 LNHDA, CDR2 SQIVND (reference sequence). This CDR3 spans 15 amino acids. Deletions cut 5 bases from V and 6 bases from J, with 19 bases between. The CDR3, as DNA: TGTGCCAGTAGTGCTCCGGGACGAGTTTCGTCTGAAGCTTTCTTT. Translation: CASSAPGRVSSEAFF.

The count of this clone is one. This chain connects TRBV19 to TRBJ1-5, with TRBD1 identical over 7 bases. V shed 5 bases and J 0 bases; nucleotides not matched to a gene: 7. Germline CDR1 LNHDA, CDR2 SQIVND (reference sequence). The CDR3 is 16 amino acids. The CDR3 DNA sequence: TGTGCCAGTAGTTTGGGACAGAGTTATAGCAATCAGCCCCAGCATTTT. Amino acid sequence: CASSLGQSYSNQPQHF.

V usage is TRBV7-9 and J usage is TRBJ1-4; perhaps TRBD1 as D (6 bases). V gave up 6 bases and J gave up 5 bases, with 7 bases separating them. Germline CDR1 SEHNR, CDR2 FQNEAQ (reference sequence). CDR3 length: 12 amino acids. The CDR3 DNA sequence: TGTGCCAGCAGAGGGGGAAATGAAAAACTGTTTTTT. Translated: CASRGGNEKLFF.

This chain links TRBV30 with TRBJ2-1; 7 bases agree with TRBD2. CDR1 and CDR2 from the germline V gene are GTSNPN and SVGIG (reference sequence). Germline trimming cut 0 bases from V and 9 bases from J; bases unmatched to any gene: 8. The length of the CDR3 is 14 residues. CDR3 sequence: CAWSVMAGVREQFF. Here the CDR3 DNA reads TGTGCCTGGAGTGTTATGGCGGGAGTACGTGAGCAGTTCTTC.

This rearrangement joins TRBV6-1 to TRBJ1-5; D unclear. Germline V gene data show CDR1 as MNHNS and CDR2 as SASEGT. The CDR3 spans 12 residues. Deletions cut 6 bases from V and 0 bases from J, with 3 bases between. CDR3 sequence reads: CASRDSNQPQHF. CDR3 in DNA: TGTGCCAGCAGGGATAGCAATCAGCCCCAGCATTTT.

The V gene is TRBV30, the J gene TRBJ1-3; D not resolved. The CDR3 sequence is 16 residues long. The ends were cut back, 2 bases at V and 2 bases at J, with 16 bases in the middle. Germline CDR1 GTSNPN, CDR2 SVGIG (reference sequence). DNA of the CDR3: TGTGCCTGGAGTCGTGGAGATACGGGGACTGGAAACACCATATATTTT. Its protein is CAWSRGDTGTGNTIYF.

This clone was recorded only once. In DNA form, the CDR3 reads TGTGCCAGCAGTTCCACCGGGACAGGGGCAGGGGCCAACGTCCTGACTTTC. This gives the protein CASSSTGTGAGANVLTF. The chain joins TRBV28 to TRBJ2-6; 10 bases line up with TRBD1. The length of the CDR3 is 17 residues. CDR1 and CDR2 from the germline V gene are MDHEN and SYDVKM. J was trimmed by 4 bases and V by 4 bases; bases with no gene match: 7.

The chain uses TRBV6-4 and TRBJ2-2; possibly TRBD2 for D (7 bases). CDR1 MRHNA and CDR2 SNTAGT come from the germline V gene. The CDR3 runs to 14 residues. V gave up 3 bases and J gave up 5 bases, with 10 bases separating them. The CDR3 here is CASSEQGGTGELFF. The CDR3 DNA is TGTGCCAGCAGTGAACAGGGAGGGACCGGGGAGCTGTTTTTT.

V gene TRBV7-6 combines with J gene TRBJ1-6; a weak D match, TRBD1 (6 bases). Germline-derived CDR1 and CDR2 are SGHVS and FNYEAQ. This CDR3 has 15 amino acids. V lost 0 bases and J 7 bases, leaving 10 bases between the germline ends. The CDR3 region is CASSLAQGPNSPLHF. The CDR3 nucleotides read TGTGCCAGCAGCTTAGCACAGGGCCCAAATTCACCCCTCCACTTT.

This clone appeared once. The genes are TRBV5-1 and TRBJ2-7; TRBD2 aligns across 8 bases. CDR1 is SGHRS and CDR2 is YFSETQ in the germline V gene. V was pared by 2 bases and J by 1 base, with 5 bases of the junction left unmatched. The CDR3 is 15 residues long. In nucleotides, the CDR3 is TGCGCCAGCAGCTTAGGCGGGAGGTCGTCCTACGAGCAGTACTTC. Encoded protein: CASSLGGRSSYEQYF.

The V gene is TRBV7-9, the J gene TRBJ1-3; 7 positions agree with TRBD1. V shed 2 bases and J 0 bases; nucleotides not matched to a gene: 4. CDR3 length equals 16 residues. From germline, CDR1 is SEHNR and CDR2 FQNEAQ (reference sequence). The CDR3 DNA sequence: TGTGCCAGCAGCTTATGGCAGGGGGGCTCTGGAAACACCATATATTTT. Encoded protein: CASSLWQGGSGNTIYF.

CDR3: CASSFSAGTSNEQFF. The CDR3 bases are TGTGCCAGCAGCTTCTCCGCCGGGACTAGTAATGAGCAGTTCTTC. J is TRBJ2-1 and V is TRBV7-2; 8 bases align to TRBD2. V shed 3 bases, J shed 7 bases, and the junction held 8 bases outside the gene matches. The CDR3 is made up of 15 amino acids. Germline values: CDR1 SGHTA, CDR2 FQGNSA.

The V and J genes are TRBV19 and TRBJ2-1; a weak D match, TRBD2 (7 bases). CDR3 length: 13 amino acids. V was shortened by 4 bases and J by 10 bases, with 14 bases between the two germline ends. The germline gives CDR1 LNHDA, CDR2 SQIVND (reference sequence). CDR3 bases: TGTGCCAGTAGTAGTGGGGGGGCAGGGGAGCAGTTCTTC. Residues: CASSSGGAGEQFF.

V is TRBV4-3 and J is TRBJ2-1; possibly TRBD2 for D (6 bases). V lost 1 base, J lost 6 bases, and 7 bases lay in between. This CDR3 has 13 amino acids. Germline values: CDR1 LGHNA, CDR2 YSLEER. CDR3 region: CASSQAAGNEQFF. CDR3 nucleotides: TGCGCCAGCAGCCAAGCAGCGGGCAATGAGCAGTTCTTC.

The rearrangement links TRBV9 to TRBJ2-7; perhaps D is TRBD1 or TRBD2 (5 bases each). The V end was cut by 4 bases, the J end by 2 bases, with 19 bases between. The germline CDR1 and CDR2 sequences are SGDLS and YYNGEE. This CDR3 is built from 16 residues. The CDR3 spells CASSTRGTGAPYEQYF. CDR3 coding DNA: TGTGCCAGCAGCACGAGAGGGACCGGGGCCCCCTACGAGCAGTACTTC.

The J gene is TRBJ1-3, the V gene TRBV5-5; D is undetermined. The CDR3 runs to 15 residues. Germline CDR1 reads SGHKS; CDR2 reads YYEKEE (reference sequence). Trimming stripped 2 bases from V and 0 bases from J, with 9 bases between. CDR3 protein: CASSFTDFSGNTIYF. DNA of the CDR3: TGTGCCAGCAGCTTCACCGATTTCTCTGGAAACACCATATATTTT.

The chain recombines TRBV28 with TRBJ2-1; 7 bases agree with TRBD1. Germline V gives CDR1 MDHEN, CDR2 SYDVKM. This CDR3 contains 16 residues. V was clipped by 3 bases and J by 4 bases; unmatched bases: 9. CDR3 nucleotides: TGTGCCAGCAGTTTGACTTCGGGACAGTTTTACAATGAGCAGTTCTTC. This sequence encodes CASSLTSGQFYNEQFF.

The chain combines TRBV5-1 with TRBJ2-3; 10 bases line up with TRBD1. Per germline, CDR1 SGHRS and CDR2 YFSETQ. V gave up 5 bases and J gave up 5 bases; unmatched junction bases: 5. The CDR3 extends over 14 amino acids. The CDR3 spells CASRRQGAGDTQYF. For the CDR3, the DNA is TGCGCCAGCAGGCGACAGGGGGCGGGAGATACGCAGTATTTT.

CDR3 sequence (DNA): TGTGCCAGCAGCTTCAATCGACATACCAACGAGCAGTACTTC. Amino acids: CASSFNRHTNEQYF. The V gene is TRBV7-9, the J gene TRBJ2-7, with D uncertain. V was shortened by 3 bases and J by 5 bases, with 14 bases between the two germline ends. The CDR3 consists of 14 residues. Germline V gene data show CDR1 as SEHNR and CDR2 as FQNEAQ (reference sequence).

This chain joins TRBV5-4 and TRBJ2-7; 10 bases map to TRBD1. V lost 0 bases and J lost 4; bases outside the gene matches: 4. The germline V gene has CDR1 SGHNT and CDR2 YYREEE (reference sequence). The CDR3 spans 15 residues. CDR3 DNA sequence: TGTGCCAGCAGCTTGGAGGGACAGGGGCGATACGAGCAGTACTTC. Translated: CASSLEGQGRYEQYF. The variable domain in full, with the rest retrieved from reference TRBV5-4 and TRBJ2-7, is ETGVTQSPTHLIKTRGQQVTLRCSSQSGHNTVSWYQQALGQGPQFIFQYYREEENGRGNFPPRFSGLQFPNYSSELNVNALELDDSALYLCASSLEGQGRYEQYFGPGTRLTVT.

Here the CDR3 reads CASSLLESGLEAFF. In nucleotides, the CDR3 is TGTGCCAGCAGCCTACTCGAGTCAGGGTTGGAAGCTTTCTTT. The chain couples TRBV6-6 to TRBJ1-1; perhaps TRBD1 as D (5 bases). V was clipped by 6 bases and J by 8 bases, with 19 bases between them. Germline assignment: CDR1 MNHNY and CDR2 SVGAGI (reference sequence). The CDR3 has 14 residues.

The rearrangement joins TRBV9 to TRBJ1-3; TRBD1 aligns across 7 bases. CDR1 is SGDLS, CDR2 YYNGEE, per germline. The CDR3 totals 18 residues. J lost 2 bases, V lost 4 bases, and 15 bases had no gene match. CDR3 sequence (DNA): TGTGCCAGCAGCTCCCGGGGGGGGACAGTTAGCGCTGGAAACACCATATATTTT. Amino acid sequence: CASSSRGGTVSAGNTIYF.

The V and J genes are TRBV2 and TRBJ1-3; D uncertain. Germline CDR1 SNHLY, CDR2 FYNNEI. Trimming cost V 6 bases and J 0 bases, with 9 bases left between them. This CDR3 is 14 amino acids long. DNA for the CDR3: TGTGCCAGCAGGGAACAGAGCTCTGGAAACACCATATATTTT. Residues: CASREQSSGNTIYF.

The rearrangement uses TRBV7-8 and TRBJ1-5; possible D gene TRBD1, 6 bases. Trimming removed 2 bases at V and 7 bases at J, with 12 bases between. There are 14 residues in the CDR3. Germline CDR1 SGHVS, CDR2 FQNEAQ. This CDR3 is CASSLTDRWQPQHF. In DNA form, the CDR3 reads TGTGCCAGCAGCTTAACAGACAGGTGGCAGCCCCAGCATTTT.

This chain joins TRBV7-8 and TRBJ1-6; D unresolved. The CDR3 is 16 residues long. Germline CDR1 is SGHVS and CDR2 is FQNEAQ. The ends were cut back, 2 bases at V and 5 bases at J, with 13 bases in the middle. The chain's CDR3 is CASSLMVQRNNSPLHF. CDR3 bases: TGTGCCAGCAGCTTAATGGTGCAGCGGAATAATTCACCCCTCCACTTT.

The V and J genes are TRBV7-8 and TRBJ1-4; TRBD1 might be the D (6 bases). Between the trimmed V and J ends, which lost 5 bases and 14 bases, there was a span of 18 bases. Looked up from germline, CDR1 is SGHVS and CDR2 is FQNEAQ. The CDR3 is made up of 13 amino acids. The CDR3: CASSPPDRTRLFF. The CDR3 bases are TGTGCCAGCAGCCCGCCCGACAGGACACGGCTGTTTTTT. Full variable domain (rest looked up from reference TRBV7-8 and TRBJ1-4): GAGVSQSPRYKVAKRGQDVALRCDPISGHVSLFWYQQALGQGPEFLTYFQNEAQLDKSGLPSDRFFAERPEGSVSTLKIQRTQQEDSAVYLCASSPPDRTRLFFGSGTQLSVL.

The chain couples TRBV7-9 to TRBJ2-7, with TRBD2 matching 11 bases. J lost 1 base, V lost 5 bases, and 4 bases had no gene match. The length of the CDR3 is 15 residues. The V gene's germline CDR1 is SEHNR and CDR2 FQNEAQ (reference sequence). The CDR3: CASSKGTSGSYEQYF. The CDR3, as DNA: TGTGCCAGCAGCAAGGGGACTAGCGGATCCTACGAGCAGTACTTC.

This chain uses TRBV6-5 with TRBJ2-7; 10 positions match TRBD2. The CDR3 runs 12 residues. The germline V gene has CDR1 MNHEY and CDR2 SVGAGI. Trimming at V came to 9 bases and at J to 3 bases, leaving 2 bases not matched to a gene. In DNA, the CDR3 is TGTGCCAGACCTAGCGGGAGCTACGAGCAGTACTTC. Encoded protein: CARPSGSYEQYF.